These 20 T cell receptor beta chains were all obtained from the same sample, sequenced in a study of blood T cells in healthy people across ages. Through a sample-barcoded 5' primer and a J-beta primer mix, a second PCR was run for 7 to 11 cycles. TCRdb used MiXCR to reprocess the 5' RACE reads, holding one entry per CDR3 protein. This table holds 1.5 million to 2 million distinct CDR3 sequences, roughly 27% found once. Specimen: blood. The receptor source for this set is a woman under 40 in good health.

This clonotype was seen a handful of times. The V call is TRBV12-3 or TRBV12-4, the J call TRBJ2-7, with D hard to call. Trimming took 6 bases from V and 1 from J, leaving 10 bases between them. The CDR3 runs 13 residues. The CDR3 protein is CASRPSRSYEQYF. DNA for the CDR3: TGTGCCAGCAGACCTAGTAGATCCTACGAGCAGTACTTC.

Note on this clonotype: An end of the junction differs from the germline gene, which may be a read error. The chain carries TRBV12-3 or TRBV12-4 and TRBJ2-1; a weak D match, TRBD2 (6 bases). This CDR3 is built from 15 residues. For the CDR3, the DNA is TGTACCAGCAGTGGCGGAGTACAGGTAAAGGAGGGGCAGTTCTTC. Translation: CTSSGGVQVKEGQFF.

CDR3 nucleotide sequence: TGCAGTGCTTTGGGACAGGGGGAGGAGGCTCAGTACTTC. Translating it yields CSALGQGEEAQYF. The rearrangement links TRBV20-1 to TRBJ2-5; TRBD1 matches 11 bases. V shed 5 bases, J shed 11 bases, and the junction held 10 bases outside the gene matches. The CDR3 has 13 amino acids. Germline CDR1 is DFQATT and CDR2 is SNEGSKA (reference sequence).

This clonotype was seen only a few times. The chain recombines TRBV2 with TRBJ1-2, with 7 positions matching TRBD1. This CDR3 region has 13 residues. V trimming: 11 bases; J trimming: 4 bases; junction bases outside the gene matches: 10. Germline V lookup: CDR1 SNHLY, CDR2 FYNNEI. The CDR3 loop reads CAANRDSLYGYTF. Written as DNA, the CDR3 is TGTGCCGCCAACCGGGACAGTCTCTATGGCTACACCTTC.

The chain employs TRBV29-1 and TRBJ2-5; D might be TRBD2 (7 bases). The germline V and J ends were trimmed by 2 bases and 0 bases, with 16 bases remaining between them. The CDR3 is 16 amino acids. CDR1 and CDR2 from the germline V gene are SQVTM and ANQGSEA. As DNA, the CDR3 is TGCAGCGTTGAATTAGCAGGGGAGGGCCACCAAGAGACCCAGTACTTC. Its protein is CSVELAGEGHQETQYF.

The sample holds a few counts of this clonotype. This chain connects TRBV10-3 to TRBJ2-2, with TRBD2 identical over 9 bases. There are 16 residues in the CDR3. The germline V gene encodes CDR1 ENHRY and CDR2 SYGVKD. The J segment lost 1 base and the V segment lost 0 bases, leaving 0 bases of the junction unmatched. The CDR3 DNA is TGTGCCATCAGTGAGTCACTAGCGGGGAACACCGGGGAGCTGTTTTTT. Translation gives CAISESLAGNTGELFF.

The chain links TRBV3-1 to TRBJ2-7; 9 bases agree with TRBD2. Germline CDR1 LGHDT, CDR2 YNNKEL (reference sequence). J lost 2 bases, V lost 3 bases, and 5 bases had no gene match. CDR3 length equals 15 residues. The CDR3, as DNA: TGTGCCAGCAGCCATAGCGGGGGCGGACCCTACGAGCAGTACTTC. Amino acids: CASSHSGGGPYEQYF.

There are a few counts of this clonotype. V and J are TRBV29-1 and TRBJ2-7; D is perhaps TRBD1 (5 bases). In germline, CDR1 is SQVTM, CDR2 ANQGSEA. V was clipped by 3 bases and J by 2 bases, with 14 bases between them. The CDR3 extends over 14 amino acids. CDR3 sequence: CSVDPQGGAYEQYF. CDR3 sequence (DNA): TGCAGCGTTGATCCCCAGGGTGGCGCCTACGAGCAGTACTTC.

This clonotype came up a few times. This chain connects TRBV2 to TRBJ1-5, with D hard to call. V was cut by 3 bases and J by 6 bases, with 15 bases left in between. This CDR3 has 15 residues. The V gene's germline CDR1 is SNHLY and CDR2 FYNNEI. Written as DNA, the CDR3 is TGTGCCAGCAGTGAGATCGAGGTGGGCTCTCAGCCCCAGCATTTT. Its protein is CASSEIEVGSQPQHF. Full variable domain (remainder filled in from reference TRBV2 and TRBJ1-5): EPEVTQTPSHQVTQMGQEVILRCVPISNHLYFYWYRQILGQKVEFLVSFYNNEISEKSEIFDDQFSVERPDGSNFTLKIRSTKLEDSAMYFCASSEIEVGSQPQHFGDGTRLSIL.

This clonotype was detected only a few times. The V and J genes are TRBV5-1 and TRBJ1-1; no reliable D call. The germline CDR1 and CDR2 sequences are SGHRS and YFSETQ. The CDR3 is 14 amino acids. V was shortened by 2 bases and J by 7 bases, with 15 bases between the two germline ends. CDR3 in amino acids: CASSFDTDSFEAFF. CDR3 coding DNA: TGCGCCAGCAGCTTTGACACCGACTCGTTTGAAGCTTTCTTT.

The chain is built from TRBV15 and TRBJ2-1; 12 bases line up with TRBD1. CDR1 LNHNV and CDR2 YYDKDF come from the germline V gene (reference sequence). This CDR3 has 18 amino acids. Germline trimming cut 5 bases from V and 5 bases from J; bases unmatched to any gene: 13. This chain's CDR3 is CATSGRPGTGGPHNEQFF. For the CDR3, the DNA is TGTGCCACCAGCGGCCGCCCCGGGACAGGGGGCCCCCACAATGAGCAGTTCTTC.

V gene TRBV5-6 combines with J gene TRBJ2-5; TRBD2 agrees at 10 bases. J was trimmed by 5 bases and V by 3 bases; bases with no gene match: 7. From germline, CDR1 is SGHDT and CDR2 YYEEEE. This CDR3 is built from 15 residues. The CDR3, as DNA: TGTGCCAGCAGCTCGCTAGCGGGAGTGGCGGAGACCCAGTACTTC. This encodes CASSSLAGVAETQYF.

As to this clonotype: Its ends do not fully match the called genes, so a read error is possible. DNA of the CDR3: TGTGCCATCGGTGAGGGGACAGCATCTAACTATGGCTACACCTTC. Translating gives CAIGEGTASNYGYTF. This chain connects TRBV10-3 to TRBJ1-2; 7 bases fit TRBD1. The CDR3 is 15 residues long. Germline CDR1 and CDR2: ENHRY and SYGVKD.

This clonotype was seen ten or more times. This rearrangement joins TRBV6-5 to TRBJ1-2; the D gene is possibly TRBD1 (5 bases). Trimming left V 6 bases short and J 6 bases short, with 20 bases between. Germline V gene lookup returns CDR1 MNHEY and CDR2 SVGAGI. The CDR3 has 15 amino acids. Here the CDR3 DNA reads TGTGCCAGCAGGTTTCGGGACGGATTGAACAATGGCTACACCTTC. This sequence encodes CASRFRDGLNNGYTF.

This clonotype was seen only a few times. Here the CDR3 reads CASSGIYGYTF. In DNA, the CDR3 is TGTGCCAGCAGTGGGATATATGGCTACACCTTC. The chain carries TRBV9 and TRBJ1-2; D is undetermined. Germline CDR1 is SGDLS and CDR2 is YYNGEE. Trimming removed 5 bases at V and 5 bases at J, with 7 bases between. This CDR3 spans 11 amino acids.

This chain uses TRBV27 with TRBJ1-5, with D perhaps TRBD1 (6 bases). Germline V lookup: CDR1 MNHEY, CDR2 SMNVEV (reference sequence). The ends were cut back, 7 bases at V and 2 bases at J, with 18 bases in the middle. This CDR3 has 16 amino acids. The CDR3 nucleotides are TGTGCCAGCAAAAGGGGGACTCCAACTGGCAATCAGCCCCAGCATTTT. The encoded protein is CASKRGTPTGNQPQHF.

The rearrangement links TRBV6-5 to TRBJ2-7, with D maybe TRBD1 (5 bases). Germline V gene sequence: CDR1 MNHEY, CDR2 SVGAGI. Trimming stripped 7 bases from V and 2 bases from J, with 18 bases between. The CDR3 extends over 15 amino acids. The CDR3 loop is CASKPQGLWTYEQYF. Written as DNA, the CDR3 is TGTGCCAGCAAGCCGCAGGGATTATGGACCTACGAGCAGTACTTC.

V gene TRBV7-2 combines with J gene TRBJ2-3, with a tentative D call TRBD1 (6 bases). This CDR3 region has 13 residues. Trimming took off 5 bases at V and 4 bases at J, with 10 bases between the two ends. Germline loops: CDR1 SGHTA, CDR2 FQGNSA. The CDR3 here is CASSNGQSDTQYF. As DNA, the CDR3 is TGTGCCAGCAGCAACGGACAGTCAGATACGCAGTATTTT.

This clonotype was seen more than once but under ten times. The rearrangement uses TRBV30 and TRBJ1-1, with 9 bases aligning to TRBD1. J gave up 0 bases and V 8 bases, and 7 bases lay outside the gene matches. This CDR3 is 14 amino acids long. Per germline, CDR1 GTSNPN and CDR2 SVGIG (reference sequence). The CDR3 region has the DNA TGTGCCCGACAGGGGGGCATGATGAACACTGAAGCTTTCTTT. Encoded protein: CARQGGMMNTEAFF.

This clonotype appeared a few times. Mismatch with germline at one junction end may stem from a read error. The J gene is TRBJ2-7, the V gene TRBV7-7, with 8 positions matching TRBD1. This CDR3 is built from 13 residues. Germline values: CDR1 SSHAT, CDR2 FNYEAQ (reference sequence). The CDR3 reads CVSSRGQGYEQYF. The CDR3 DNA reads as TGTGTCAGCAGCCGAGGACAGGGCTACGAGCAGTACTTC.